This T cell receptor (beta chain) was found in a study of T cells in Graves' hyperthyroidism and ophthalmopathy. Study-level results: Using 13 V-J features, a model discriminated ophthalmopathy from stable hyperthyroidism.

V was shortened by 5 bases and J by 0 bases, with 16 bases between the two germline ends. Germline V gene sequence: CDR1 ENHRY, CDR2 SYGVKD. The CDR3 extends over 16 amino acids. From RNA transcripts, TCR beta CDR3 regions were amplified. First-round RT-PCR with HTBI primers amplified the TCR CDR3 region. MiXCR, applied by TCRdb to the multiplex PCR reads, yields one record per CDR3 protein. The repertoire holds approximately 700,000 distinct CDR3 sequences, with just under 45% as singletons. A remark on this clonotype: Its antigen is as yet unknown.

V is TRBV10-3 and J is TRBJ2-5, with a weak D call TRBD2 (6 bases). This clonotype originated in an adult man with Graves' disease, either hyperthyroidism or ophthalmopathy (not recorded which). The sample comprised peripheral blood or thyroid tissue (not recorded which). The CDR3 is CAISSGLSPYQETQYF. The CDR3 coding sequence is TGTGCCATCAGTTCGGGACTTTCCCCGTACCAAGAGACCCAGTACTTC.